These T cell receptor beta chains were read from a single sample in a study of T cell responses to AZD1222 COVID-19 vaccine. Sequencing used immunoSEQ multiplex PCR; TCRdb keeps in-frame clones, though not all of them. The repertoire holds about 150,000 clones, 86% seen once, with about 5% in the top ten. Sequences were derived from peripheral blood, sampled on day 0 of MenACWY control vaccination. These receptors all stem from an adult in good health. Each CDR3 is given with its conserved first and last residue. The D gene is left open where the match is weak. Only part of the rows carry a size: once, few, many, or a class if the clone is expanded.

TRBJ2-1,.,.,TRBV5-6,CASSLASNPNEQFF,TGTGCCAGCAGCTTGGCTAGCAACCCGAATGAGCAGTTCTTC
TRBJ1-2,.,.,TRBV11-1,CASSLEYRPSGYTF,TGTGCCAGCAGCTTAGAGTACAGGCCAAGCGGCTACACCTTC
TRBJ1-4,.,TRBD1,TRBV15,CATSFDRDTTNEKLFF,TGTGCCACCAGCTTCGACAGGGACACAACTAATGAAAAACTGTTTTTT
TRBJ2-1,once,TRBD1,TRBV5-4,CASSSDRGANNEQFF,TGTGCCAGCAGCTCGGACAGGGGGGCTAACAATGAGCAGTTCTTC
TRBJ1-4,.,.,TRBV9,CASSVGAGGEKLFF,TGTGCCAGCAGCGTAGGAGCGGGGGGTGAAAAACTGTTTTTT
TRBJ2-1,.,TRBD2,TRBV3-1/TRBV3-2,CASSQLAGGVLNEQFF,TGTGCCAGCAGCCAATTGGCCGGGGGGGTATTGAATGAGCAGTTCTTC
TRBJ2-7,.,.,TRBV30,CAWSVSSPPYEQYF,TGTGCCTGGAGTGTAAGCAGTCCCCCTTACGAGCAGTACTTC
TRBJ1-1,.,.,TRBV18,CASSSASGTVTGEAFF,TGTGCCAGCTCAAGCGCTTCCGGGACGGTCACAGGGGAAGCTTTCTTT
TRBJ1-4,.,TRBD1,TRBV4-2,CASSQEGTGSEKLFF,TGTGCCAGCAGCCAAGAAGGGACAGGGTCCGAAAAACTGTTTTTT
TRBJ2-5,.,TRBD1,TRBV7-2,CASSLGTAKETQYF,TGTGCCAGCAGCTTGGGGACAGCCAAGGAGACCCAGTACTTC
TRBJ2-3,.,TRBD2,TRBV10-3,CASSTSGGADTQYF,TGTGCCAGCTCAACTAGCGGGGGGGCGGATACGCAGTATTTT
TRBJ1-6,.,.,TRBV28,CASSGPSGALHF,TGTGCCAGCAGTGGACCGAGCGGGGCCCTCCACTTT
TRBJ2-3,.,.,TRBV6-5,CASSYGGTSTDTQYF,TGTGCCAGCAGTTACGGCGGTACTAGCACAGATACGCAGTATTTT
TRBJ2-5,.,TRBD1,TRBV5-1,CASSLTGEETQYF,TGCGCCAGCAGCCTCACAGGGGAAGAGACCCAGTACTTC
TRBJ1-1,once,.,TRBV7-9,CASSLEPGQNTEAFF,TGTGCCAGCAGCTTAGAGCCGGGACAGAACACTGAAGCTTTCTTT
TRBJ1-1,.,TRBD1,TRBV18,CASSSRGQDPGEAFF,TGTGCCAGCTCATCCCGAGGACAGGATCCTGGGGAAGCTTTCTTT
TRBJ1-5,.,.,TRBV5-6,CASSSNFNQPQHF,TGTGCCAGCAGTTCCAACTTCAATCAGCCCCAGCATTTT
TRBJ1-1,once,.,TRBV6-6,CASSKDTFTEAFF,TGTGCCAGCAGTAAGGACACCTTCACTGAAGCTTTCTTT
TRBJ2-1,.,TRBD2,TRBV18,CASSPPKELAGPYNEQFF,TGTGCCAGCTCACCACCGAAGGAACTAGCGGGTCCTTACAATGAGCAGTTCTTC
TRBJ1-3,.,.,TRBV9,CASSRTDGNTIYF,TGTGCCAGCAGCCGGACAGATGGAAACACCATATATTTT
TRBJ2-1,.,TRBD2,TRBV27,CASSRLLAGDRYEQFF,TGTGCCAGCAGTCGGTTACTAGCGGGAGATCGGTATGAGCAGTTCTTC
TRBJ1-3,.,.,TRBV7-9,CARAGGLHSGNTIYF,TGTGCCAGAGCTGGGGGGTTACACTCTGGAAACACCATATATTTT
TRBJ1-2,.,TRBD1,TRBV5-1,CASSWGDRDEGGYTF,TGCGCCAGCAGCTGGGGGGACAGGGACGAGGGCGGCTACACCTTC
TRBJ2-1,once,.,TRBV5-5,CASSLSVASYNEQFF,TGTGCCAGCAGCTTGTCAGTGGCCTCCTACAATGAGCAGTTCTTC
TRBJ1-1,.,.,TRBV5-1,CASSILPSNTEAFF,TGCGCCAGCAGCATCCTACCTTCTAACACTGAAGCTTTCTTT
TRBJ1-2,few,.,TRBV29-1,CSVEQQGGASYTF,TGCAGCGTTGAACAACAGGGAGGGGCCAGCTACACCTTC
TRBJ2-5,.,TRBD1,TRBV2,CASSLTGGETQYF,TGTGCCAGCAGCCTGACAGGGGGAGAGACCCAGTACTTC